These 7 T cell receptor beta chains were all obtained from the same sample, sequenced in a study of technical replicates of blood from a few donors. Generated by immunoSEQ multiplex PCR, the TCRdb table keeps only in-frame clones and is missing some. This table has 70,000 to 85,000 clones, roughly 92% appearing once. Source material: T cells isolated from PBMCs. These TCRs come from a human donor in good health.

This chain uses TRBV19 with TRBJ2-1; possible D gene TRBD1, 6 bases. The CDR3 is 15 residues long. The V and J ends lost 9 bases and 7 bases respectively, with 22 bases between them. From germline, CDR1 is LNHDA and CDR2 SQIVND (reference sequence). CDR3 in amino acids: CASHLGAATPNEQFF. CDR3 nucleotides: TGTGCCAGCCATTTGGGGGCAGCCACGCCTAATGAGCAGTTCTTC.

The rearrangement links TRBV5-4 to TRBJ2-2, with D possibly matching TRBD2 (6 bases). V was cut by 1 base and J by 1 base, with 11 bases left in between. CDR3 length: 16 amino acids. CDR1 and CDR2 (germline): SGHNT, YYREEE (reference sequence). The CDR3 DNA is TGTGCCAGCAGCTTGAGCGGCGGGATGAACACCGGGGAGCTGTTTTTT. Its protein is CASSLSGGMNTGELFF. The entire variable domain, with the rest obtained from reference TRBV5-4 and TRBJ2-2, is as follows: ETGVTQSPTHLIKTRGQQVTLRCSSQSGHNTVSWYQQALGQGPQFIFQYYREEENGRGNFPPRFSGLQFPNYSSELNVNALELDDSALYLCASSLSGGMNTGELFFGEGSRLTVL.

The chain has TRBV4-1 and TRBJ2-7, with D unresolved. The CDR3 sequence is 13 residues long. V dropped 3 bases and J dropped 3 bases, with 9 bases sitting between them. The germline gives CDR1 MGHRA, CDR2 YSYEKL. CDR3 nucleotide sequence: TGCGCCAGCAGCCAGTGGGCTTACTACGAGCAGTACTTC. It encodes CASSQWAYYEQYF.

This clone showed up just once. The J gene is TRBJ2-1, the V gene TRBV2; 11 positions agree with TRBD2. With 7 bases clipped from V and 9 bases from J, the junction kept 2 bases outside the gene matches. The germline V gene has CDR1 SNHLY and CDR2 FYNNEI. This CDR3 region has 12 residues. CDR3 sequence (DNA): TGTGCCAGCAAACTAGCGGGAGTTGAGCAGTTCTTC. Amino acid sequence: CASKLAGVEQFF.

This chain links TRBV7-2 with TRBJ2-5; no reliable D call. V lost 0 bases and J lost 5, with 4 bases in between. The CDR3 consists of 12 residues. Germline CDR1 reads SGHTA; CDR2 reads FQGNSA. The CDR3 is CASSLARETQYF. The CDR3 nucleotides read TGTGCCAGCAGCTTAGCTCGGGAGACCCAGTACTTC.

V usage is TRBV25-1 and J usage is TRBJ1-2, with a tentative D call TRBD1 (5 bases). CDR3 length: 14 residues. The germline gives CDR1 MGHDK, CDR2 SYGVNS. V lost 1 base, J lost 4 bases, and 10 bases lay in between. CDR3 nucleotide sequence: TGTGCCAGCAGTGAATCGTCAGGGATCTATGGCTACACCTTC. Its protein is CASSESSGIYGYTF.

The chain employs TRBV9 and TRBJ2-1, with a possible D match to TRBD2 (6 bases). V was trimmed by 4 bases and J by 7 bases, leaving 12 bases between them. This CDR3 is 13 amino acids long. CDR1 and CDR2 (germline): SGDLS, YYNGEE. The CDR3 DNA follows: TGTGCCAGCAGCTTCAGACTAGGGAATGAGCAGTTCTTC. Translating it yields CASSFRLGNEQFF.